Listed here are 12 T cell receptor beta chains from one sample, sequenced in a study of cytomegalovirus exposure and HLA in healthy donors. With 60 Vbeta and 13 Jbeta primers, the PCR was carried out. Method: immunoSEQ multiplex PCR; TCRdb's copy keeps in-frame clones and lacks some. The table shows about 64,000 clones, with about 85% occurring only once. Source material: PBMCs. Receptors originate from a female donor in good health and CMV-seronegative.

The chain links TRBV23-1 to TRBJ2-1, with 10 positions matching TRBD1. TRBV23-1 is sorted into the ORF group, with uncertain function. The trim removed 0 bases at V and 9 bases at J, leaving 17 bases unmatched. The CDR3 spans 19 residues. The CDR3 spells CASSQSYTRQGAKVPEQFF. The CDR3 DNA is TGCGCCAGCAGTCAATCGTACACAAGACAGGGGGCCAAGGTTCCTGAGCAGTTCTTC.

This clone was seen once. The rearrangement links TRBV19 to TRBJ1-5, with 8 bases lining up with TRBD1. The CDR3 extends over 16 amino acids. With 3 bases clipped from V and 2 bases from J, the junction kept 6 bases outside the gene matches. Germline values: CDR1 LNHDA, CDR2 SQIVND (reference sequence). The CDR3 reads CASSIGQTGGNQPQHF. The CDR3 nucleotides read TGTGCCAGTAGTATCGGGCAGACAGGGGGCAATCAGCCCCAGCATTTT.

The chain is built from TRBV27 and TRBJ2-7; 7 bases fit TRBD1. V lost 8 bases and J lost 7; bases outside the gene matches: 32. The CDR3 is 20 residues long. Per germline, CDR1 MNHEY and CDR2 SMNVEV (reference sequence). CDR3 nucleotides: TGTGCCAGCCCCGGGACAGACCCGCTCCTCCCTACGAACGAAATCGTGGAGCAGTACTTC. As protein: CASPGTDPLLPTNEIVEQYF.

CDR3 in DNA: TGTGCCAGCAGGGAGACAGCGAGCTCCTACGAGCAGTACTTC. Translation gives CASRETASSYEQYF. The rearrangement uses TRBV6-1 and TRBJ2-7; D is perhaps TRBD1 (5 bases). Deletions cut 6 bases from V and 0 bases from J, with 12 bases between. The CDR3 is 14 amino acids. Germline V CDR1 and CDR2: MNHNS, SASEGT.

This chain links TRBV28 with TRBJ2-1; TRBD2 aligns across 9 bases. The germline gives CDR1 MDHEN, CDR2 SYDVKM. CDR3 length equals 14 residues. V trimming: 5 bases; J trimming: 9 bases; junction bases outside the gene matches: 8. The DNA of the CDR3 is TGTGCCAGCAGTCAAGGACTAGCGCCCCCTGAGCAGTTCTTC. Its translation: CASSQGLAPPEQFF.

This chain links TRBV7-9 with TRBJ2-3; D unresolved. This CDR3 is built from 11 residues. V was pared by 5 bases and J by 6 bases, with 6 bases between. Germline CDR1 is SEHNR and CDR2 is FQNEAQ (reference sequence). The CDR3 loop is CASSPMDTQYF. The CDR3 nucleotides are TGTGCCAGCAGCCCTATGGATACGCAGTATTTT.

V is TRBV18 and J is TRBJ2-3, with a tentative D call TRBD1 (5 bases). V shed 6 bases and J shed 2 bases, with 12 bases lying between them. CDR1 KGHSH and CDR2 LQKENI come from the germline V gene. The CDR3 sequence is 14 residues long. The chain's CDR3 is CASSPKQDTDTQYF. CDR3 sequence (DNA): TGTGCCAGCTCCCCAAAACAGGACACAGATACGCAGTATTTT.

This chain links TRBV27 with TRBJ2-5; TRBD1 matches at 7 bases. V was pared by 4 bases and J by 5 bases, with 10 bases of the junction left unmatched. This CDR3 has 15 amino acids. CDR1 and CDR2 (germline): MNHEY, SMNVEV (reference sequence). This CDR3 is CASSSTGTLGETQYF. CDR3 DNA: TGTGCCAGCAGTTCGACAGGGACACTTGGGGAGACCCAGTACTTC.

This clone was observed a single time. The V call is TRBV6-1, the J call TRBJ2-2; tentatively, D is TRBD2 (6 bases). V lost 5 bases to trimming and J lost 4 bases, with 8 bases between them. The CDR3 runs to 13 residues. Looked up from germline, CDR1 is MNHNS and CDR2 is SASEGT. The CDR3 DNA is TGTGCCAGCAGTCCCGGGGGCACCGGGGAGCTGTTTTTT. Translation: CASSPGGTGELFF.

The CDR3 reads CASSTGLAGSSGANVLTF. Here the CDR3 DNA reads TGTGCCAGTAGTACCGGACTAGCGGGAAGCTCTGGGGCCAACGTCCTGACTTTC. The chain recombines TRBV19 with TRBJ2-6; 12 bases align to TRBD2. The CDR3 extends over 18 amino acids. Per the germline V gene, CDR1 is LNHDA and CDR2 is SQIVND (reference sequence). The V gene end was trimmed by 4 bases and the J gene end by 0 bases; junction bases not matched to a gene: 4.

The chain links TRBV11-2 to TRBJ1-1; D may be TRBD1 (6 bases). This CDR3 has 13 residues. V shed 1 base and J shed 6 bases, with 9 bases lying between them. The V gene's germline CDR1 is SGHAT and CDR2 FQNNGV. The CDR3 coding sequence is TGTGCCAGCAGCTTAGGGGGGGGGCCTGAAGCTTTCTTT. Translating it yields CASSLGGGPEAFF.

J is TRBJ2-5 and V is TRBV18; 7 nucleotides agree with TRBD1. The J call may be mistaken, given a closer DNA end match to TRBJ2-7. CDR1 and CDR2 (germline): KGHSH, LQKENI. The CDR3 consists of 14 residues. Written as DNA, the CDR3 is TGTGCCAGCTCGTCCCCGGGACAGAGCTACGAGCAGTACTTC. Translated: CASSSPGQSYEQYF.